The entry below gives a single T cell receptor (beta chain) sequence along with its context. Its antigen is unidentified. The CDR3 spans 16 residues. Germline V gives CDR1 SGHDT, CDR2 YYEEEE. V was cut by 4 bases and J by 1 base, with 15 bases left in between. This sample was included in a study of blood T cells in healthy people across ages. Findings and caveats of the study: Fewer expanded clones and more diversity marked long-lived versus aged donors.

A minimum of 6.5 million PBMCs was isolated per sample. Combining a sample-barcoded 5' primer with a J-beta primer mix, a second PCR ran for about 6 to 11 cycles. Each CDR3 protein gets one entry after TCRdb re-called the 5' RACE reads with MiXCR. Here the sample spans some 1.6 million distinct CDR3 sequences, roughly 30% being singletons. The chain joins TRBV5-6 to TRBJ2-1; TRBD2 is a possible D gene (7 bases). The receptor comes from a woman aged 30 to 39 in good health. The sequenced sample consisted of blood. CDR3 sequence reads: CASSRRGGESYNEQFF. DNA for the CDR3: TGTGCCAGCAGCCGGAGAGGGGGGGAATCCTACAATGAGCAGTTCTTC. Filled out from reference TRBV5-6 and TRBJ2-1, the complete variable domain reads DAGVTQSPTHLIKTRGQQVTLRCSPKSGHDTVSWYQQALGQGPQFIFQYYEEEERQRGNFPDRFSGHQFPNYSSELNVNALLLGDSALYLCASSRRGGESYNEQFFGPGTRLTVL.